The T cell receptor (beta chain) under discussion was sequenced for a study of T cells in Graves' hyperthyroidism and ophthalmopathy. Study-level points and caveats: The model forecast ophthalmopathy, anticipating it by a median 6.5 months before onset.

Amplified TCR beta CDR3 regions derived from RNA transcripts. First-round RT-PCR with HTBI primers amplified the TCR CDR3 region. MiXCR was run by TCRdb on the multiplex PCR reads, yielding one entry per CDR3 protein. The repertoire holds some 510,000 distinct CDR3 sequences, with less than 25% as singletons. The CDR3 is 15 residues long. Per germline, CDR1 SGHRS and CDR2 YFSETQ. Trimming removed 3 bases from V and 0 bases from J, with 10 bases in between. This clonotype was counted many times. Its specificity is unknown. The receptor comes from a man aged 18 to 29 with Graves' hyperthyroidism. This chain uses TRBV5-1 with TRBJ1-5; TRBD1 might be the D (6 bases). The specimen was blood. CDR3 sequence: CASSWRQDSNQPQHF. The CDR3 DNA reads TGCGCCAGCAGCTGGAGACAGGATAGCAATCAGCCCCAGCATTTT.